This TCR beta chain comes out of a study of T cell repertoires in cytomegalovirus infection. At the level of the study: Public TCR beta signatures were indicative of both CMV infection and a matching HLA type. Study results and caveats: HLA-C-restricted CMV-specific TCR beta clonotypes prevailed in the ex vivo response.

For this clonotype: Antigen unknown.

Germline CDR1 and CDR2: SEHNR and FQNEAQ (reference sequence). J was trimmed by 4 bases and V by 4 bases; bases with no gene match: 5. The CDR3 consists of 15 residues. TCRdb reanalysed the reads using MiXCR and keeps one entry per CDR3 protein. Of some 400,000 distinct CDR3 sequences in the sample, 15% to 20% were seen once. This TCR came from a human donor in good health (CMV status not recorded). Some clones in this sample may be carry-over from other donors' samples. Sequencing was performed on PBMCs. This chain connects TRBV7-9 to TRBJ2-7, with TRBD1 matching over 12 bases. The CDR3 spells CASSSGTGGFYEQYF. DNA of the CDR3: TGTGCCAGCAGCTCGGGGACAGGGGGCTTTTACGAGCAGTACTTC.